Each of the 19 T cell receptor beta chains below was sequenced from the same sample in a study of patients and donors after allogeneic stem cell transplantation. TCRdb re-called the RT-PCR reads with MiXCR, one entry per CDR3 protein. The sample has about a million distinct CDR3 sequences, roughly 18% seen once. The material sequenced was blood, either unsorted or a sorted T cell fraction (not recorded which). These TCRs come from a human donor who was either an allogeneic HSCT recipient or a stem cell or donor lymphocyte infusion donor (not recorded which). It is not recorded whose cells these are; they may come from a transplant donor.

The CDR3 loop reads CASSRPGTSGKFF. The CDR3 DNA sequence: TGTGCCAGCAGTAGACCCGGGACTAGCGGCAAGTTCTTC. The V gene is TRBV12-3 or TRBV12-4, the J gene TRBJ2-1, with TRBD2 matching 11 bases. The CDR3 length is 13 residues. V lost 5 bases and J lost 14; bases outside the gene matches: 8.

The rearrangement links TRBV12-3 or TRBV12-4 to TRBJ2-2; TRBD2 might be the D (7 bases). This CDR3 spans 16 amino acids. The germline V and J ends were trimmed by 1 base and 1 base, with 10 bases remaining between them. Here the CDR3 reads CASSLVGGLNTGELFF. DNA of the CDR3: TGTGCCAGCAGTTTAGTCGGGGGGCTGAACACCGGGGAGCTGTTTTTT.

This clonotype was counted only a few times. The gene calls are TRBV4-1 and TRBJ1-5, with 8 positions matching TRBD1. Germline loops: CDR1 MGHRA, CDR2 YSYEKL. With V trimmed by 0 bases and J by 0 bases, 4 bases remained unmatched. The CDR3 loop spans 17 amino acids. CDR3 loop: CASSQEDRAYSNQPQHF. CDR3 nucleotide sequence: TGCGCCAGCAGCCAAGAGGACAGGGCGTATAGCAATCAGCCCCAGCATTTT.

The chain recombines TRBV19 with TRBJ1-2; 8 bases fit TRBD1. Germline trimming cut 8 bases from V and 7 bases from J; bases unmatched to any gene: 9. Germline V gene data show CDR1 as LNHDA and CDR2 as SQIVND (reference sequence). The CDR3 loop spans 13 amino acids. In DNA, the CDR3 is TGTGCCAGTGCCCTTGGCAGGGGGCTTGGCTACACCTTC. Protein sequence: CASALGRGLGYTF.

The chain recombines TRBV9 with TRBJ1-2; 9 bases fit TRBD1. The CDR3 totals 18 residues. The V gene's germline CDR1 is SGDLS and CDR2 YYNGEE. V was pared by 3 bases and J by 3 bases, with 15 bases of the junction left unmatched. The DNA for the CDR3 is TGTGCCAGCAGCGGAATCACCGGGACAGGGCGGGCTTACTATGGCTACACCTTC. Amino acid sequence: CASSGITGTGRAYYGYTF.

This clonotype was detected ten times or more. V is TRBV12-3 or TRBV12-4 and J is TRBJ2-3; no firm D call. This CDR3 region has 14 residues. Trimming took 3 bases from V and 6 from J, leaving 13 bases between them. The CDR3 spells CASSFGTGGDTQYF. The CDR3 DNA is TGTGCCAGCAGTTTTGGTACGGGTGGCGATACGCAGTATTTT.

This clonotype has ten or more counts. The chain links TRBV29-1 to TRBJ2-7; perhaps TRBD2 as D (6 bases). This CDR3 spans 13 amino acids. Looked up from germline, CDR1 is SQVTM and CDR2 is ANQGSEA. Trimming removed 6 bases from V and 2 bases from J, with 14 bases in between. DNA of the CDR3: TGCAGCGTCGCAACTCGGGAGACCTACGAGCAGTACTTC. Protein product: CSVATRETYEQYF.

This clonotype has ten or more counts. The chain joins TRBV10-2 to TRBJ1-5, with no clear D. The V and J ends lost 0 bases and 1 base respectively, with 4 bases between them. Germline CDR1 WSHSY, CDR2 SAAADI. The CDR3 length is 14 residues. CDR3 sequence (DNA): TGCGCCAGCAGTGAGTCAGGGAGCAATCAGCCCCAGCATTTT. This codes for CASSESGSNQPQHF.

The V call is TRBV5-5, the J call TRBJ2-5; no clear D gene. This CDR3 contains 13 residues. Trimming took 0 bases from V and 4 from J, leaving 7 bases between them. Germline assignment: CDR1 SGHKS and CDR2 YYEKEE (reference sequence). CDR3 amino acids: CASSLVITETQYF. In DNA, the CDR3 is TGTGCCAGCAGCTTGGTCATCACAGAGACCCAGTACTTC.

This clonotype turned up a few times. V and J are TRBV12-3 or TRBV12-4 and TRBJ2-5; 7 positions match TRBD2. J was trimmed by 5 bases and V by 7 bases; bases with no gene match: 10. This CDR3 comprises 14 residues. This CDR3 reads CASTELGGGETQYF. Written as DNA, the CDR3 is TGTGCCAGCACCGAGTTGGGGGGAGGGGAGACCCAGTACTTC.

The V call is TRBV12-3 or TRBV12-4, the J call TRBJ1-2; no definite D call. The CDR3 totals 12 residues. Trimming shortened V by 2 bases and J by 7 bases, and 8 bases separated the two germline ends. Here the CDR3 reads CASSLRGFGYTF. Here the CDR3 DNA reads TGTGCCAGCAGTTTAAGAGGCTTTGGCTACACCTTC.

The J gene is TRBJ2-3, the V gene TRBV25-1; a weak D match, TRBD2 (5 bases). The germline CDR1 and CDR2 sequences are MGHDK and SYGVNS. The ends were cut back, 4 bases at V and 10 bases at J, with 9 bases in the middle. This CDR3 contains 11 residues. CDR3 in DNA: TGTGCCAGCAGTGGCCGGGGATCGCAGTATTTT. Amino acid sequence: CASSGRGSQYF.

The J gene is TRBJ1-5, the V gene TRBV12-3 or TRBV12-4, with D perhaps TRBD1 (6 bases). CDR3 size: 14 residues. Trimming took off 2 bases at V and 5 bases at J, with 10 bases between the two ends. Written as DNA, the CDR3 is TGTGCCAGCAGTTTATGGGGGGCGGATCAGCCCCAGCATTTT. This codes for CASSLWGADQPQHF.

V usage is TRBV11-2 and J usage is TRBJ1-1; 8 bases are a match to TRBD1. V trimming: 3 bases; J trimming: 11 bases; junction bases outside the gene matches: 8. CDR1 is SGHAT and CDR2 is FQNNGV in the germline V gene. This CDR3 has 13 amino acids. CDR3 DNA sequence: TGTGCCAGCAGCTTTCCCCGGACAGGGAGGGCTTTCTTT. Amino acids: CASSFPRTGRAFF.

This clonotype was found a few times. The V and J genes are TRBV4-1 and TRBJ2-7; TRBD1 agrees at 8 bases. CDR3 size: 13 residues. Per germline, CDR1 MGHRA and CDR2 YSYEKL. The junction had 8 bases not matched to a gene; V was cut back by 4 bases and J by 9 bases. The CDR3 nucleotides read TGCGCCAGCAGCCTTAGGACAGGGAACGGGCAGTACTTC. This encodes CASSLRTGNGQYF.

This chain connects TRBV5-6 to TRBJ1-5; D might be TRBD1 (5 bases). The CDR3 extends over 14 amino acids. The V end lost 4 bases, the J end lost 7 bases, and 15 bases lay between the germline ends. CDR1 and CDR2 (germline): SGHDT, YYEEEE. CDR3 nucleotides: TGTGCCAGCAGCACTGGACCTTCAGGGCAGCCCCAGCATTTT. Translated, it gives CASSTGPSGQPQHF.

This chain links TRBV6-1 with TRBJ2-1, with 9 bases aligning to TRBD1. The CDR3 runs to 15 residues. Germline-derived CDR1 and CDR2 are MNHNS and SASEGT. V lost 7 bases and J lost 0; bases outside the gene matches: 4. The CDR3 is CASIDRGGSYNEQFF. CDR3 sequence (DNA): TGTGCCAGCATCGACAGGGGGGGCTCCTACAATGAGCAGTTCTTC.

This clonotype came up a few times. V usage is TRBV20-1 and J usage is TRBJ1-6, with 11 bases identical to TRBD1. Trimming cost V 5 bases and J 9 bases; bases outside gene matches: 9. Germline CDR1 DFQATT, CDR2 SNEGSKA (reference sequence). The CDR3 loop spans 15 amino acids. CDR3 loop: CSAVPGQGGSSPLHF. The CDR3 region has the DNA TGCAGTGCTGTGCCGGGACAGGGGGGTAGTTCACCCCTCCACTTT.

V and J are TRBV7-6 and TRBJ2-5; the D is unclear. CDR3 size: 14 residues. The V end was cut by 1 base, the J end by 1 base, with 7 bases between. CDR1 is SGHVS and CDR2 is FNYEAQ in the germline V gene. The CDR3: CASSLDRLQETQYF. The CDR3 DNA is TGTGCCAGCAGCTTAGACCGGCTCCAAGAGACCCAGTACTTC. The full variable domain, completed using reference TRBV7-6 and TRBJ2-5, is GAGVSQSPRYKVTKRGQDVALRCDPISGHVSLYWYRQALGQGPEFLTYFNYEAQQDKSGLPNDRFSAERPEGSISTLTIQRTEQRDSAMYRCASSLDRLQETQYFGPGTRLLVL.